This TCR beta chain was found in a study of T cell responses to AZD1222 COVID-19 vaccine. General study points: The repertoires were collected only after the peak T cell response. The study reported that nearly half of spike-specific TCRs target unmutated variant regions. Spike-specific TCR breadth and depth grew following two AZD1222 doses. Among those given AZD1222, only 6 or 7 were seropositive at baseline.

In germline, CDR1 is SGHTA, CDR2 FQGTGA. The CDR3 extends over 16 amino acids. This clone has just a few counts. What it binds is unknown. At one end the junction does not follow the germline gene, possibly because of a read error. TCRdb's table, derived via immunoSEQ multiplex PCR, lists solely in-frame clones and lacks some. The sample yields 15,000 to 20,000 clones, roughly 76% seen once. V gene TRBV7-3 combines with J gene TRBJ1-1; D not certain. The TCR comes from an adult who received the AZD1222 COVID-19 vaccine. The sample consisted of peripheral blood, taken 28 days after the second AZD1222 dose. CDR3 amino acids: CASSSRPHDVNTEAFF. The CDR3 DNA sequence: TGTGCCAGCAGCTCCCGCCCGCACGACGTGAATACTGAAGCTTTCTTT.